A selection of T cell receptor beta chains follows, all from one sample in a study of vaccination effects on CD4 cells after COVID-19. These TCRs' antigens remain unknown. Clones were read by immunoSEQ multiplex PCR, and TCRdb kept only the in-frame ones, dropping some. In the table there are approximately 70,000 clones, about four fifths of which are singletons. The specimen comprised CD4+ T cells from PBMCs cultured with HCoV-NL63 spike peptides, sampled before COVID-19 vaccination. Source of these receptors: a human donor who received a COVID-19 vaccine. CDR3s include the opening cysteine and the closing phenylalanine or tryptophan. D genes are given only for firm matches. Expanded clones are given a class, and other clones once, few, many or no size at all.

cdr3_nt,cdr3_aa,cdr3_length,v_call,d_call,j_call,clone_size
TGTGCCAGCAGTTCAGGGATTTCCGGCTACACCTTC,CASSSGISGYTF,12,TRBV28,-,TRBJ1-2,-
TGTGCCAGCAGTGACCGGGTTCGGGGTGACTATAATTCACCCCTCCACTTT,CASSDRVRGDYNSPLHF,17,TRBV6-1,-,TRBJ1-6,-
TGTGCCTCCTGGCCCTGGGGGAGAGATAATTCACCCCTCCACTTT,CASWPWGRDNSPLHF,15,TRBV27,-,TRBJ1-6,few
TGTGCCACCAGTGAGGGCCAGGGAAATGATGAAAAACTGTTTTTT,CATSEGQGNDEKLFF,15,TRBV24-1,-,TRBJ1-4,-
TGTGCCAGCAGCCTCCCCGGCCGGGACAGACACTTT,CASSLPGRDRHF,12,TRBV7-2,TRBD1,TRBJ1-6,-
TGTGCCAGCAGTGAAGGGGCAGGGGGGGGATATGGCTACACCTTC,CASSEGAGGGYGYTF,15,TRBV6-1,TRBD1,TRBJ1-2,-
TGTGCCAGCAGCTTCGGAGACAGGGGGAGCAAGTTCTTC,CASSFGDRGSKFF,13,TRBV7-8,TRBD1,TRBJ2-1,few
TGTGCCAGCAGTTACTCAGGGGGCAGGGCTGAAGCTTTCTTT,CASSYSGGRAEAFF,14,TRBV6-6,TRBD1,TRBJ1-1,-
TGTGCCAGCAGCTTAGGACAGGGGACCTATAATTCACCCCTCCACTTT,CASSLGQGTYNSPLHF,16,TRBV7-2,TRBD1,TRBJ1-6,-
TGTGCCAGCAGCCGGGGGCTACCCGAATTCAGCACCGGGGAGCTGTTTTTT,CASSRGLPEFSTGELFF,17,TRBV5-4,-,TRBJ2-2,-
TGTGCCAGCAGCAAAAACGCTGCGGAGCAGTTCTTC,CASSKNAAEQFF,12,TRBV3-1/TRBV3-2,-,TRBJ2-1,-
TGTGCCAGCGCCGTGGAAAGGAACACTGAAGCTTTCTTT,CASAVERNTEAFF,13,TRBV7-9,-,TRBJ1-1,-
TGTGCCAGCCTTAGGGGCTCCTACAATGAGCAGTTCTTC,CASLRGSYNEQFF,13,TRBV21-1,-,TRBJ2-1,-
TGTGCCAGCAGCGTAGTGTCCGGGACTAGAGTAAATGAGCAGTTCTTC,CASSVVSGTRVNEQFF,16,TRBV9,TRBD2,TRBJ2-1,-
TGTGCCAGCAGCTCCGACAGGGCCTATGCCTACACCTTC,CASSSDRAYAYTF,13,TRBV7-9,TRBD1,TRBJ1-2,-
TGCGCCTGCCTGACCGACCCTCAGGGCGGGGAGCTGTTTTTT,CACLTDPQGGELFF,14,TRBV5-1,-,TRBJ2-2,-
TGTGCCAGCAGCTTAACATGGGACACCTCGAACACCGGGGAGCTGTTTTTT,CASSLTWDTSNTGELFF,17,TRBV7-3,-,TRBJ2-2,few
TGTGCCAGCAGCTTAAAGCTATCAGTTGAAGCTTTCTTT,CASSLKLSVEAFF,13,TRBV7-8,-,TRBJ1-1,-
TGTGCCAGCTCACCAATGGCAGTACGGACAGGGGGCAGGGAGACCCAGTACTTC,CASSPMAVRTGGRETQYF,18,TRBV18,TRBD1,TRBJ2-5,-
TGTGCCAGCAGTTCTTTGGGACTAGCGGGGGGGCGAAATGAGCAGTTCTTC,CASSSLGLAGGRNEQFF,17,TRBV2,TRBD2,TRBJ2-1,-
TGTGCCAGCAGCCTCAGGGGGGGGGCAAGCACAGATACGCAGTATTTT,CASSLRGGASTDTQYF,16,TRBV3-1/TRBV3-2,-,TRBJ2-3,-
TGTGCCAGCCAGGGCGGACCGAATGAAAAACTGTTTTTT,CASQGGPNEKLFF,13,TRBV6-5,-,TRBJ1-4,-
TGCGCCAGCAGCTTGGACAGAGAGCAGTTCTTC,CASSLDREQFF,11,TRBV5-1,-,TRBJ2-1,-
TGCGCCAGCAGCCCGTTCGGGAGTGGGACCAAAAACATTCAGTACTTC,CASSPFGSGTKNIQYF,16,TRBV4-3,-,TRBJ2-4,once
TGTGCCAGCAGTTTTCAGGGATCTAACCCCTTTTATGGCTACACCTTC,CASSFQGSNPFYGYTF,16,TRBV28,-,TRBJ1-2,-
TGTGCTAGTGGGGGGACGGTAAATAGCAATCAGCCCCAGCATTTT,CASGGTVNSNQPQHF,15,TRBV12-5,-,TRBJ1-5,few
TGCGCCAGCAGCTTGGAGGGGCCGAACACCGGGGAGCTGTTTTTT,CASSLEGPNTGELFF,15,TRBV5-1,-,TRBJ2-2,-